This T cell receptor beta chain was identified in a study of cytomegalovirus exposure and HLA in healthy donors (dated by TCRdb to 2015 to 2018). Some background on the complete study: According to an earlier analysis of several hundred of the donors, about 179 million T cells yielded roughly 110 million unique TCR beta sequences and more than 250 Gb of sequence data. Donor age, sex, ethnicity and CMV serostatus were compiled alongside the repertoire data. A later analysis re-examined previously published TCR beta repertoires from more than 600 donors and added high-resolution HLA genotyping to investigate patterns of TCR occurrence. The number of typed donors differed by locus: roughly 620-630 for A, B, C, DRB1 and DQB1; 500 to 550 for DQA1; approximately 600 for DPA1; and some 450 for DPB1. To predict cytomegalovirus infection status, the study combined high-throughput TCR immunosequencing, statistical association of individual TCRs with disease status, and machine learning. Genome-wide SNP genotypes for about 55% of the 666 donors were used in a later genetic analysis, which treated that subset as a discovery cohort. The study used immunosequencing to profile the T cell repertoires of 670 or so subjects and linked those repertoires to cytomegalovirus serostatus. Roughly 300 gigabases of sequencing data and approximately 92 million unique TCR sequences made up an early release that covered some 640 HLA-typed donors. Among the roughly 410 genotyped donors, under 90% belonged to the genetic ancestry cluster associated with self-reported Caucasian donors. Every discovery cohort repertoire had been produced on one sequencing platform. Besides the first cohort of 500 to 700 subjects, a separate validation cohort made up of 120 different subjects was used. Among around 400 genotyped donors of the cohort, an average of roughly 230,000 unique TCR beta nucleotide sequences was sequenced per donor, of which about 19% were non-productive. HLA typing included class I and class II loci at four-digit resolution. Roughly five DR-DQ haplotypes were handled as single units for association and clustering, since linkage in the cohort was strong. The study aimed to test whether cataloging public T cell receptors could reveal signatures of past pathogen exposure. The later analysis used no new phenotypic data to find candidate immune exposures, relying instead on TCR beta sequences and their occurrence across donors. An earlier analysis of fewer than 700 of the donors applied high-throughput TCR beta sequencing to assess whether each TCR beta V gene segment acted as functional or pseudogenic.

Library creation used the immunoSEQ multiplex PCR assay. The multiplex PCR relied on a mix of 60 forward primers for TCR Vbeta segments and 13 reverse primers for TCR Jbeta segments. The CDR3 region of rearranged TCR beta genes was amplified from genomic DNA with a multiplex PCR assay. The amplified TCR beta libraries were sequenced on the Illumina HiSeq System as 87-base-pair reads. The paper's processing steps were these. A later analysis counted tens of millions of unique TCR beta chains across the 690 or so repertoires, and around 9.9 million of these chains were shared by at least two donors. To remove PCR and sequencing errors, raw reads were error-corrected and collapsed into unique sequences using a nearest-neighbor algorithm that merged closely related sequences. CDR3 sequences were aligned to IMGT reference sequences to assign V, D and J gene segments. For a sequence to be retained, at least a six-nucleotide match to both a V gene segment and a J gene segment was required. Rearrangements were classified as productive when the CDR3 lacked stop codons and remained in frame with V and J, and all other rearrangements were classified as non-productive. CDR3 was defined according to IMGT convention as the region running from the second conserved V-encoded cysteine to the conserved J-encoded phenylalanine. In an earlier analysis of some 550 of the donors, sequences lacking an unambiguous match to a single V gene segment were excluded. An earlier analysis of a few hundred of the donors classified V segments as functional when productive rearrangements were above 56.7% and as segregating when the standard deviation between donors was above 5%. A statistical classification framework was built for diagnosing cytomegalovirus status from the catalog of TCR beta chain sequences. In a later analysis, V and J genes were assigned by comparing TCR nucleotide sequences against IMGT/GENE-DB human TR gene sequences. Using the TCRdist pipeline, a later analysis assigned CDR3 sequences along with most-parsimonious VDJ recombination scenarios. A later analysis defined each TCR beta chain by its CDR3 amino acid sequence plus V-gene family, and excluded reads lacking a unique V-gene family. In a later analysis, 450 to 600 highly shared, low-generation-probability nucleotide sequences were removed to address suspected cross-contamination and a sequencing artifact. In a later analysis, a clonal expansion index was calculated for each public chain from normalized within-repertoire ranks of inferred template counts. A later analysis computed generation probabilities with a VDJ recombination model fitted to out-of-frame rearrangements, and checked the results against IGoR. A later analysis scored TCR-TCR, TCR-HLA and TCR-CMV co-occurrence with hypergeometric tests, applying a repertoire-size bias correction to TCR pairs. In a later analysis, false discovery rates were estimated by permuting HLA or CMV assignments 20 times. In a later analysis, co-occurring TCRs were grouped using DBSCAN, and TCRdist sequence similarity was added for clustering within HLA-allele-positive subsets. For co-occurrence clustering, repertoires with fewer than 30,000 or more than 120,000 public chains were excluded, along with roughly five repertoires with anomalous nucleotide sharing. The source is immuneACCESS, and TCRdb retained only in-frame sequences with V and J called. Part of the clones is not carried over; for the studies checked, unresolved V genes explain less than half of this, and the remainder is unexplained. Clonal size and the V and J genes are those of that table, whereas D and trimming came from the DNA. The sample has about 200,000 clones on record, over 65% of them singletons. Of the sample, about 1.7% is held by the ten largest clones.

With regard to this clone: Its antigen is unknown. Within one base of it there is no much larger clone, and no base qualities were kept.

The cohort comprised 666 healthy bone marrow donors. At the time of sampling, every cohort member was nominally healthy, though immune exposures that went unrecorded were likely present. The donor tested CMV seronegative, placing the donor among the roughly 340 seronegative members of the cohort. A peripheral blood sample was collected from each donor, and TCR beta sequencing was performed on peripheral blood mononuclear cells. The Qiagen DNeasy Blood Extraction Kit was used to extract genomic DNA from the blood cell samples. What the study reported, not specific to this receptor: The authors suggested that the approach could potentially be generalized to other disease states and immunological phenotypes. HLA typing was unavailable for some donors at each locus, so association tests used only the typed subset. According to a later analysis, TCR association rates differed among HLA loci, with DRB1 alleles showing the most associated TCRs and HLA-C alleles showing the fewest. Linkage disequilibrium might explain the correlated functional status among segregating V segments, but an unknown experimental factor could not be excluded. In a later analysis, 15,000 to 20,000 TCR beta sequences were associated with specific HLA alleles at a false discovery rate of 0.05. The classifier was reported to diagnose cytomegalovirus status with high specificity and sensitivity in both the original cohort and the validation cohort. CMV serostatus was the only immune exposure information available for the cohort. A cluster of highly shared sequence variants was judged likely to represent a technical artifact of the sequencing pipeline. Only TCR beta chains were sequenced in this cohort, and the absence of alpha or paired-chain data limited detectable features. About 15 rarely observed V segments, including chromosome 9 orphons, were excluded from the earlier analysis of approximately 500 of the donors because counts were too low. Presence/absence analyses assumed roughly uniform sequencing depth across donors, an assumption that may not hold. In an earlier analysis of fewer than 750 of the donors, most TCR beta V segments were observed in productive rearrangements about 87% or about 30% of the time, broadly matching IMGT annotations. In a later genetic analysis, a missense DCLRE1C variant was associated with V-gene and J-gene trimming of TCR beta chains, and the association was replicated in an independent cohort. A further reported finding was that TCR beta sequences accurately predicted the HLA-A and HLA-B alleles for most subjects in the first cohort. Most TCR sequences were seen in very few donors, while some public TCRs were found in many individuals. In a later analysis, HLA-associated TCR beta chains were found to be more clonally expanded and to have lower generation probabilities than equally common non-associated chains. In vitro tests confirmed that a few of the cytomegalovirus-associated TCR beta chains recognize cytomegalovirus antigens. When HLA alleles, especially DR and DQ, strongly co-occurred, attributing TCR associations to individual alleles was difficult. Because the 87-base-pair reads could not distinguish some IMGT-functional V segments, including TRBV6-2 and TRBV6-3, those segments were excluded. In the study, 164 TCR beta chains were listed as associated with cytomegalovirus. A later analysis found that most CMV-associated TCR beta chains appeared HLA-restricted, with HLA associations seemingly driven largely by CMV exposure. According to a later genetic analysis, donors in an Asian-associated ancestry cluster had fewer N-insertions in productive TCRs than the approximately 610-donor mean. According to a later analysis, parvovirus B19, influenza, CMV and Epstein-Barr virus appeared linked to several top co-occurrence clusters.

V was cut back by 2 bases and J by 7 bases, leaving a gap of 9 bases between them. Spanning cysteine to phenylalanine, the CDR3 consists of 13 amino acids. The read is trimmed to its CDR3 DNA, 39 bases read in frame from base 1. CDR1 and CDR2 are read off the germline V gene as SGHTA and FQGNSA. Input material: PBMCs. The receptor's source is a woman in her 30s in good health and CMV-seronegative. The V gene is TRBV7-2 and the J gene is TRBJ1-5; a confident D gene designation cannot be given. The DNA is TGTGCCAGCAGCTTATCTAAGGAGCAGCCCCAGCATTTT. Its protein reads: CASSLSKEQPQHF.